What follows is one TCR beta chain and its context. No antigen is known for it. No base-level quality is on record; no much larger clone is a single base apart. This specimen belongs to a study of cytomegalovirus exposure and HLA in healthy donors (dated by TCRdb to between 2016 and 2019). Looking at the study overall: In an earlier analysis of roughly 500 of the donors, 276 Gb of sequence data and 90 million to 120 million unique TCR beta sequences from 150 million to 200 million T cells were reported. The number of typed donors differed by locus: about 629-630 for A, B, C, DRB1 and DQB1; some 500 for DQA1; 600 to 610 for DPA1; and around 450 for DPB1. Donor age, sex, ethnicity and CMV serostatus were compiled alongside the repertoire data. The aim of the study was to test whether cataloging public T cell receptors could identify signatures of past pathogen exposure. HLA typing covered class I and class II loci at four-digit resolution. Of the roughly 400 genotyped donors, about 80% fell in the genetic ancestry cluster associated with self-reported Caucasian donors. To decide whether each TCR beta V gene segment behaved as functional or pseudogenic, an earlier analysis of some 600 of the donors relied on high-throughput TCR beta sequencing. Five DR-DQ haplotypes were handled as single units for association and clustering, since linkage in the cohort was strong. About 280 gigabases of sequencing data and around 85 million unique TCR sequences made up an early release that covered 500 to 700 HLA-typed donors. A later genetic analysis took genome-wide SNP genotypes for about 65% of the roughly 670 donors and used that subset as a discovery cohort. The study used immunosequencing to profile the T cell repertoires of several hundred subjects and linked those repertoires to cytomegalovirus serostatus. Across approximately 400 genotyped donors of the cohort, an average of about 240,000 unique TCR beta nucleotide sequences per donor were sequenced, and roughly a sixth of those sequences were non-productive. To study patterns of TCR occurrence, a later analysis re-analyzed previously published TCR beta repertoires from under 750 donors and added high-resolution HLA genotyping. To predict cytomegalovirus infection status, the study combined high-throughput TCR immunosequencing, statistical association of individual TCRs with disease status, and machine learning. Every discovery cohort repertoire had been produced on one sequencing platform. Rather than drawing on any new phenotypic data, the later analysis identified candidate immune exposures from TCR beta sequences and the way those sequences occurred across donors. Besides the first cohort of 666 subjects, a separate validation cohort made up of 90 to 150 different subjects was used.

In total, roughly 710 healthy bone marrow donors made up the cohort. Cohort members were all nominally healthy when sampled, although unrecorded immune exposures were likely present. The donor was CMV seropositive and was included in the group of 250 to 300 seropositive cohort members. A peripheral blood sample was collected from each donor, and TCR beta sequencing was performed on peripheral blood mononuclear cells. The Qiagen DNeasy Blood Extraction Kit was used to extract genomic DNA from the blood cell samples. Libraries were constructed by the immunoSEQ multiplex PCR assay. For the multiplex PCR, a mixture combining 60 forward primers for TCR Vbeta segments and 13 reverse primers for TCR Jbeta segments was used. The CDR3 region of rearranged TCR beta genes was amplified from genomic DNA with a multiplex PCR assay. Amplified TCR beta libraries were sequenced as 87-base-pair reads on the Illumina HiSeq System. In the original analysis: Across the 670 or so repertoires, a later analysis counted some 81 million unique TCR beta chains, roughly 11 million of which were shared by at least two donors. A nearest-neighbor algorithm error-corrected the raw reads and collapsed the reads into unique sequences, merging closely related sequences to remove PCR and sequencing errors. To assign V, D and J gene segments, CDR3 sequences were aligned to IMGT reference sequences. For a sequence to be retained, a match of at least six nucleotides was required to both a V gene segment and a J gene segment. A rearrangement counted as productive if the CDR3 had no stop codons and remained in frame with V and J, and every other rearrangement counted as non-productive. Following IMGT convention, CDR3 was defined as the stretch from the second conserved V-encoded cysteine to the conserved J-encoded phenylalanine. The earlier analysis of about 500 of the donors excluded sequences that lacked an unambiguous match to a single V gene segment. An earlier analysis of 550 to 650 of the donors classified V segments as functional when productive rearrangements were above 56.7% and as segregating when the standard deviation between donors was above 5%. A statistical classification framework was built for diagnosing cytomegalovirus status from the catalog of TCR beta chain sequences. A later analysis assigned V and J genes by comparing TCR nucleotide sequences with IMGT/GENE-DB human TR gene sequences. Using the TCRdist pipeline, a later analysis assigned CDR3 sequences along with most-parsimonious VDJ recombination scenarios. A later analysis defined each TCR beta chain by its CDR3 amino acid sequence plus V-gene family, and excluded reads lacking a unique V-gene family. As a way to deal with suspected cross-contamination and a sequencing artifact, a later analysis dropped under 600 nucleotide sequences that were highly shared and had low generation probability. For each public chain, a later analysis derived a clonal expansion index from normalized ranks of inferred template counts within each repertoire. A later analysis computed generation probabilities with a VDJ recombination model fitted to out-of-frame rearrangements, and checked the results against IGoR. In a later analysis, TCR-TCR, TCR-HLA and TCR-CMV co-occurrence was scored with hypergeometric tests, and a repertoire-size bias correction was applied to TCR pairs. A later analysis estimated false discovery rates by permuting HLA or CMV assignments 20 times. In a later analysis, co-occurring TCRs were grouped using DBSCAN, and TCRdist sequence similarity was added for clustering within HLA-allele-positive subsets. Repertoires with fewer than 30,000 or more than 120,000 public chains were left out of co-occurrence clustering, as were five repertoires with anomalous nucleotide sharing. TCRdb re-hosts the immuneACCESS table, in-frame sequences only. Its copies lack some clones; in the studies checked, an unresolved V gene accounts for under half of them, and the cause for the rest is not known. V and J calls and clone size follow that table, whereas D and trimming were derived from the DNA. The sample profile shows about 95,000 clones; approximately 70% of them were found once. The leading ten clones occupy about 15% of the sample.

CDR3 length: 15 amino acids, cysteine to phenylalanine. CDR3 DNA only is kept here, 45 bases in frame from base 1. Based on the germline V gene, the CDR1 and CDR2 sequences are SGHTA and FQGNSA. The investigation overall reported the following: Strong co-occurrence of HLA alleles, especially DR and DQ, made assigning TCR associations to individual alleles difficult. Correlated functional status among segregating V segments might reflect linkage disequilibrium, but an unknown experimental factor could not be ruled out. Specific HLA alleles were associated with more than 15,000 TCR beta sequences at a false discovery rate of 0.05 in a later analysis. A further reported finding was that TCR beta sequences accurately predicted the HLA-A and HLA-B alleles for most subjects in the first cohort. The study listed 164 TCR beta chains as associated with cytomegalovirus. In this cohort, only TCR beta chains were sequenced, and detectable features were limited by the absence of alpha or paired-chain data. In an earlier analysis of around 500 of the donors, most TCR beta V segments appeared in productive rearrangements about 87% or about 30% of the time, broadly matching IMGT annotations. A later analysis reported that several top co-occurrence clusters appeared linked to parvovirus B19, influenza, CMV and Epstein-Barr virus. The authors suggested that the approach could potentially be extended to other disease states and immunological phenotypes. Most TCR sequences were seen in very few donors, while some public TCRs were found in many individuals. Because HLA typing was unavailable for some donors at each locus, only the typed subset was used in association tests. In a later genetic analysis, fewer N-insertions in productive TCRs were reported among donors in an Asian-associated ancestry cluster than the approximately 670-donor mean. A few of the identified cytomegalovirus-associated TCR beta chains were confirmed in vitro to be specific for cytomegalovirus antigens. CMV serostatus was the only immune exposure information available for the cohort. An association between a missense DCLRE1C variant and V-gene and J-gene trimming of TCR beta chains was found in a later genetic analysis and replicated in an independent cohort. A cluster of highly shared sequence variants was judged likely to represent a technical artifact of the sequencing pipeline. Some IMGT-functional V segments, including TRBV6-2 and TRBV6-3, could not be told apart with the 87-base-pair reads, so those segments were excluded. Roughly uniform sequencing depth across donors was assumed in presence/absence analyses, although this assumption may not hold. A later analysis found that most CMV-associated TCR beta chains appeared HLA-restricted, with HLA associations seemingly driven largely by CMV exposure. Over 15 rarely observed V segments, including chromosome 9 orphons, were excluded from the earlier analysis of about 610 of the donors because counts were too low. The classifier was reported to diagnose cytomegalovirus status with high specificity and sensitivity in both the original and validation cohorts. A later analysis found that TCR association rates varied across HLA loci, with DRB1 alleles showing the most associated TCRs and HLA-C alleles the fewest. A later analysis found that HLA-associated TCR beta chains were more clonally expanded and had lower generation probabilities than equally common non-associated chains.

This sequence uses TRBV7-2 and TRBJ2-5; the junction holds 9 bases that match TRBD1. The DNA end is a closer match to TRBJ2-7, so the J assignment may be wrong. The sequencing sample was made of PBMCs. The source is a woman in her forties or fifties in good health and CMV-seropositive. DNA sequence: TGTGCCATCCGACCTGAGGGGACAGGGATCTACGAGCAGTACTTC. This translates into CAIRPEGTGIYEQYF.